Shown below are 10 T cell receptor beta chains from a single sample sequenced in a study of a mutant IDH1 vaccine in newly diagnosed glioma. Time point meaning: baseline, week 1 (first vaccination visit). Regarding treatment: pre-vaccination baseline after standard-of-care therapy. The protocol was immunoSEQ multiplex PCR, while the TCRdb copy is restricted to in-frame clones and leaves out a portion. This table holds tens of thousands of clones, over 75% found once. Sequencing was performed on PBMCs, taken from a glioma patient treated with radiotherapy, temozolomide or both. The receptors originated from a man aged 40-49 years with glioma.

The chain is built from TRBV9 and TRBJ2-5, with TRBD2 identical over 10 bases. The CDR3 is 16 amino acids. Germline V gives CDR1 SGDLS, CDR2 YYNGEE. V was pared by 4 bases and J by 5 bases, with 11 bases of the junction left unmatched. In nucleotides, the CDR3 is TGTGCCAGCAGCTCAGAAGCGGGAGGGCCTAGTGAGACCCAGTACTTC. It encodes CASSSEAGGPSETQYF.

The CDR3 DNA reads TGCGCCAGCAGCCAAGATGGGCGGGAGGGCCTCAGGGAGACCCAGTACTTC. Protein: CASSQDGREGLRETQYF. The J gene is TRBJ2-5, the V gene TRBV4-1; 9 nucleotides align to TRBD2. The CDR3 sequence is 17 residues long. The germline V gene has CDR1 MGHRA and CDR2 YSYEKL. Trimming took 0 bases from V and 5 from J; bases not matched to a gene: 10.

CDR3 sequence reads: CASSPGGFNQPQHF. The CDR3 coding sequence is TGTGCCAGCAGCCCAGGGGGATTCAATCAGCCCCAGCATTTT. The chain carries TRBV2 and TRBJ1-5; the match to TRBD1 covers 7 bases. This CDR3 spans 14 amino acids. Germline V gives CDR1 SNHLY, CDR2 FYNNEI. Trimming took 6 bases from V and 3 from J; bases not matched to a gene: 5.

This chain links TRBV6-5 with TRBJ2-7; 11 nucleotides align to TRBD1. The CDR3 consists of 15 residues. J gave up 2 bases and V 4 bases, and 4 bases lay outside the gene matches. The V gene's germline CDR1 is MNHEY and CDR2 SVGAGI. Written as DNA, the CDR3 is TGTGCCAGCAGTTCACCGGGACAGGGGGCCTACGAGCAGTACTTC. Protein product: CASSSPGQGAYEQYF.

This rearrangement joins TRBV5-1 to TRBJ2-7, with 7 bases identical to TRBD1. The germline V gene has CDR1 SGHRS and CDR2 YFSETQ. V was clipped by 3 bases and J by 5 bases; unmatched bases: 8. This CDR3 spans 14 amino acids. CDR3 bases: TGCGCCAGCAGCTGGGCCTTACAGGGGAACGAGCAGTACTTC. As protein: CASSWALQGNEQYF.

This rearrangement joins TRBV2 to TRBJ1-5; no definite D call. Trimming cost V 11 bases and J 0 bases, with 17 bases left between them. From germline, CDR1 is SNHLY and CDR2 FYNNEI. The CDR3 runs to 15 residues. CDR3 nucleotide sequence: TGTGCCGGCCAGTCAGAGTTAGGTAGCAATCAGCCCCAGCATTTT. Amino acid sequence: CAGQSELGSNQPQHF.

This chain uses TRBV19 with TRBJ1-1; D possibly corresponds to TRBD1 (5 bases). The V gene's germline CDR1 is LNHDA and CDR2 SQIVND (reference sequence). The CDR3 runs to 14 residues. V was clipped by 6 bases and J by 5 bases, with 16 bases between them. The CDR3: CASRKRMWGTEAFF. Written as DNA, the CDR3 is TGTGCCAGTAGGAAACGAATGTGGGGGACTGAAGCTTTCTTT.

The chain links TRBV11-2 to TRBJ1-5, with a weak D call TRBD1 (5 bases). Deletions cut 3 bases from V and 0 bases from J, with 12 bases between. CDR3 size: 16 residues. Looked up from germline, CDR1 is SGHAT and CDR2 is FQNNGV. The CDR3 spells CASSFGTGYSNQPQHF. The CDR3 DNA is TGTGCCAGCAGCTTCGGGACGGGGTATAGCAATCAGCCCCAGCATTTT. Filled out from reference TRBV11-2 and TRBJ1-5, the complete variable domain reads EAGVAQSPRYKIIEKRQSVAFWCNPISGHATLYWYQQILGQGPKLLIQFQNNGVVDDSQLPKDRFSAERLKGVDSTLKIQPAKLEDSAVYLCASSFGTGYSNQPQHFGDGTRLSIL.

The chain joins TRBV4-2 to TRBJ2-2; TRBD2 aligns across 11 bases. From germline, CDR1 is LGHNA and CDR2 YNFKEQ. V shed 3 bases, J shed 5 bases, and the junction held 11 bases outside the gene matches. This CDR3 spans 18 amino acids. CDR3 sequence (DNA): TGTGCCAGCAGCCAGGAGATTCTAGCGGGGGGAGGTACCGGGGAGCTGTTTTTT. Amino acids: CASSQEILAGGGTGELFF.

The rearrangement links TRBV4-3 to TRBJ2-1, with D tentatively TRBD2 (5 bases). Per the germline V gene, CDR1 is LGHNA and CDR2 is YSLEER. The V gene lost 3 bases and the J gene lost 0 bases, with 6 bases spanning the gap. The CDR3 is 14 amino acids. CDR3: CASSHGSSYNEQFF. CDR3 DNA: TGCGCCAGCAGCCATGGGAGCTCCTACAATGAGCAGTTCTTC.